This T cell receptor beta chain originates from a study of T cell changes during pregnancy in multiple sclerosis. Sequencing was performed with immunoSEQ multiplex PCR; in TCRdb, only in-frame clones are kept and a portion is missing. The table includes around 99,000 clones, about nine tenths detected once. A single count supports this clone. Looked up from germline, CDR1 is KGHSH and CDR2 is LQKENI. V lost 3 bases and J lost 0; bases outside the gene matches: 7. The CDR3 is 17 residues long. J is TRBJ1-4 and V is TRBV18; 7 bases fit TRBD1. The sequenced sample was peripheral blood, obtained in the third trimester of pregnancy. The sequence was collected from a female donor in good health, enrolled as a control in a pregnancy study. CDR3: CASSPMGQTPTNEKLFF. The CDR3 nucleotides read TGTGCCAGCTCACCTATGGGACAGACTCCAACTAATGAAAAACTGTTTTTT.